This T cell receptor (beta chain) is from a study of blood T cells in healthy people across ages. Trimming pared 0 bases from V and 5 bases from J, leaving 15 bases between. The CDR3 loop spans 16 amino acids. Germline values: CDR1 SGHRS, CDR2 YFSETQ. The authors ran a second PCR of roughly 7 to 11 cycles using a sample-barcoded 5' primer and a J-beta primer mix. TCRdb recomputed calls from the 5' RACE reads with MiXCR, one row per CDR3 protein. The sample yields about 640,000 distinct CDR3 sequences, approximately 50% seen once. PBMCs were isolated at a quantity of at least 6.5 million per sample. To note about this clonotype: Its target is unknown.

Study-wide results and caveats: Unknown CMV status may confound age-related changes in expanded clones.

This sequence originates from a man in his 60s in good health. The chain has TRBV5-1 and TRBJ2-1, with D unresolved. The sequencing sample was made of blood. The CDR3 loop is CASSLDRVRHDNEQFF. Written as DNA, the CDR3 is TGCGCCAGCAGCTTGGACCGCGTGCGGCACGACAATGAGCAGTTCTTC.